A selection of T cell receptor beta chains follows, all from one sample in a study of response to subunit inactivated influenza vaccine. TCRdb itself ran the RT-PCR reads through MiXCR, one entry per CDR3 protein. The sample holds approximately 530,000 distinct CDR3 sequences, approximately 7.8% seen once. The specimen was PBMCs from blood, collected less than 30 months after vaccination. These receptors were obtained from a man in his fifties or sixties who received an inactivated influenza vaccine. Each CDR3 is given with its conserved first and last residue. Fields, in order: clone size, J gene, V gene, D gene, CDR3 protein, CDR3 DNA. A D gene is named only where the DNA matches it firmly. Clone size is stated in some rows and not others, as once, few, many or a class when expanded.

many,TRBJ1-6,TRBV7-9,.,CASSLAGGYSPLHF,TGTGCCAGCAGCTTAGCTGGGGGCTACTCACCCCTCCACTTT
.,TRBJ1-1,TRBV24-1,.,CATSGHRGRNTEAFF,TGTGCCACCAGTGGTCATCGGGGCAGGAACACTGAAGCTTTCTTT
.,TRBJ2-5,TRBV4-1,TRBD2,CASSFTSGGTQETQYF,TGCGCCAGCAGCTTCACTAGCGGGGGTACTCAGGAGACCCAGTACTTC
.,TRBJ2-7,TRBV28,TRBD2,CASSPSGGWEQYF,TGTGCCAGCAGCCCGTCGGGGGGGTGGGAGCAGTACTTC
.,TRBJ2-7,TRBV29-1,.,CSVDSNYEQYF,TGCAGCGTTGACAGCAATTACGAGCAGTACTTC
.,TRBJ2-1,TRBV11-2,TRBD2,CASSLDRGGRTHNEQFF,TGTGCCAGCAGCTTAGATCGTGGCGGGAGGACCCACAATGAGCAGTTCTTC
.,TRBJ2-1,TRBV9,.,CASSGSAGAGNEQFF,TGTGCCAGCAGCGGTAGCGCGGGGGCCGGCAATGAGCAGTTCTTC
many,TRBJ2-3,TRBV7-2,.,CASSLGRAGLGRDTQYF,TGTGCCAGCAGCTTAGGTCGGGCAGGTTTAGGTAGAGATACGCAGTATTTT
many,TRBJ2-1,TRBV29-1,.,CSVVLGLAYYNEQFF,TGCAGCGTTGTTCTAGGGCTAGCTTACTACAATGAGCAGTTCTTC
many,TRBJ2-1,TRBV6-1,TRBD2,CASSERLAGYNEQFF,TGTGCCAGCAGTGAGAGACTAGCGGGGTACAATGAGCAGTTCTTC
few,TRBJ1-1,TRBV6-2/TRBV6-3,.,CASSYSRQGEAFF,TGTGCCAGCAGTTACTCACGGCAGGGGGAAGCTTTCTTT
.,TRBJ2-7,TRBV28,.,CACSFSGTYEQYF,TGTGCCTGCAGTTTTTCGGGGACCTACGAGCAGTACTTC
many,TRBJ1-2,TRBV3-1,.,CASSQVFGRNGYTF,TGTGCCAGCAGCCAAGTCTTCGGAAGGAATGGCTACACCTTC
many,TRBJ1-4,TRBV20-1,.,CSARDQATNEKLFF,TGCAGTGCTAGAGATCAAGCAACTAATGAAAAACTGTTTTTT
.,TRBJ2-7,TRBV20-1,.,CSARGGRSSYEQYF,TGCAGTGCTAGGGGGGGAAGAAGCTCCTACGAGCAGTACTTC
many,TRBJ2-7,TRBV27,TRBD2,CASSHPGLGYEQYF,TGTGCCAGCAGTCATCCGGGACTAGGCTACGAGCAGTACTTC
many,TRBJ1-1,TRBV7-2,.,CASSLASQAEAFF,TGTGCCAGCAGCTTAGCCTCACAGGCTGAAGCTTTCTTT
.,TRBJ1-2,TRBV20-1,TRBD1,CSARSQGEVGYTF,TGCAGTGCTAGATCACAGGGGGAGGTGGGCTACACCTTC
many,TRBJ2-5,TRBV7-8,.,CASSRDYQETQYF,TGTGCCAGCAGCCGAGATTACCAAGAGACCCAGTACTTC
once,TRBJ2-7,TRBV5-1,.,CAISLEYEQYF,TGCGCCATCAGCTTGGAGTACGAGCAGTACTTC
.,TRBJ2-7,TRBV27,.,CASRGYYEQYF,TGTGCCAGCAGAGGCTACTACGAGCAGTACTTC
few,TRBJ2-7,TRBV20-1,TRBD1,CSAIGTGRITTYGWQYF,TGCAGTGCTATTGGGACAGGGCGGATCACGACCTATGGGTGGCAGTACTTC
many,TRBJ1-2,TRBV7-8,.,CASSLEGHGYGYTF,TGTGCCAGCAGCTTAGAGGGACACGGCTATGGCTACACCTTC
.,TRBJ2-5,TRBV10-3,TRBD2,CAISGGSETQYF,TGTGCCATCAGCGGGGGGTCAGAGACCCAGTACTTC
few,TRBJ1-5,TRBV29-1,TRBD1,CSVAQGAGQPQHF,TGCAGCGTCGCGCAGGGGGCAGGGCAGCCCCAGCATTTT
few,TRBJ1-3,TRBV5-6,TRBD1,CASSSPGQKAGNTIYF,TGTGCCAGCAGCTCCCCGGGACAGAAAGCTGGAAACACCATATATTTT
.,TRBJ1-1,TRBV18,.,CASSPSQGGRAEAFF,TGTGCCAGCTCCCCCTCGCAGGGAGGGAGGGCTGAAGCTTTCTTT
.,TRBJ2-7,TRBV11-2,.,CASSFSGLYEQYF,TGTGCCAGCAGCTTCTCTGGCCTCTACGAGCAGTACTTC
few,TRBJ2-1,TRBV7-2,TRBD2,CASSSQPGLAGNEQFF,TGTGCCAGCAGCTCCCAACCCGGACTAGCCGGTAATGAGCAGTTCTTC
few,TRBJ1-1,TRBV20-1,.,CSATRAFGGTMNTEAFF,TGCAGTGCTACCCGGGCTTTCGGGGGGACCATGAACACTGAAGCTTTCTTT
.,TRBJ2-1,TRBV7-9,.,CASSLSLPNEQFF,TGTGCCAGCAGCTTGAGTCTCCCCAATGAGCAGTTCTTC
many,TRBJ2-3,TRBV11-2,TRBD2,CASSLFRGGTDTQYF,TGTGCCAGCAGTCTATTCCGGGGGGGCACAGATACGCAGTATTTT
few,TRBJ1-4,TRBV5-1,.,CASSRTGGPNEKLFF,TGCGCCAGCAGCCGTACCGGGGGGCCGAATGAAAAACTGTTTTTT
many,TRBJ1-1,TRBV20-1,.,CSAKGGTMNTEAFF,TGCAGTGCCAAGGGGGGCACAATGAACACTGAAGCTTTCTTT
.,TRBJ2-2,TRBV10-3,.,CAIRGDVSTGELFF,TGTGCCATCAGGGGGGATGTCAGCACCGGGGAGCTGTTTTTT
few,TRBJ2-5,TRBV7-3,.,CASSLGSGAETQYF,TGTGCCAGCAGCTTAGGTTCGGGGGCGGAGACCCAGTACTTC
few,TRBJ2-3,TRBV7-2,TRBD2,CASSPLAGGFTDTQYF,TGTGCCAGCAGCCCCCTCGCGGGGGGATTCACAGATACGCAGTATTTT